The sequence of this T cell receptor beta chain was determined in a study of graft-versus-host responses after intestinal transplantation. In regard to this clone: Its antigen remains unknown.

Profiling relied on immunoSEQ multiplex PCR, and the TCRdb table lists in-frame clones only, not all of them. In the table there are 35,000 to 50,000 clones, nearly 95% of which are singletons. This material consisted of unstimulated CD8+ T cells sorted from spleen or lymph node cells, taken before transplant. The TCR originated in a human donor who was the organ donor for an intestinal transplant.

The CDR3 is CASSFQGTNQPQHF. The CDR3 nucleotides read TGTGCCAGCAGCTTTCAAGGGACAAATCAGCCCCAGCATTTT. The chain employs TRBV5-4 and TRBJ1-5; tentative D call: TRBD1 (6 bases). CDR3 length: 14 residues. Germline CDR1 reads SGHNT; CDR2 reads YYREEE (reference sequence). V lost 2 bases and J 4 bases, leaving 10 bases between the germline ends.